A single sample gave rise to the 20 T cell receptor beta chains below, sequenced in a study of T cells in tumors after PD-1 blockade. Profiling relied on immunoSEQ multiplex PCR, and the TCRdb table lists in-frame clones only, not all of them. The data hold tens of thousands of clones, with roughly 78% observed a single time. The starting material was PBMCs, obtained before anti-PD-1 treatment. The receptor source for this set is a human donor with basal cell carcinoma.

The chain recombines TRBV3-1 (or the pseudogene TRBV3-2) with TRBJ2-1; 7 bases are a match to TRBD1. V lost 3 bases to trimming and J lost 12 bases; unmatched junction nucleotides: 8. Germline lookup yields CDR1 LGHDT and CDR2 YNNKEL (reference sequence). The CDR3 runs to 13 residues. CDR3 sequence reads: CASSQRGLRGQFF. In DNA form, the CDR3 reads TGTGCCAGCAGCCAGAGGGGGCTTAGGGGGCAGTTCTTC.

The rearrangement links TRBV12-5 to TRBJ1-5; D remains ambiguous. The V end lost 4 bases, the J end lost 1 base, and 5 bases lay between the germline ends. There are 13 residues in the CDR3. The germline V gene encodes CDR1 LGHNT and CDR2 FRNRAP. This CDR3 is CASGSDSNQPQHF. Here the CDR3 DNA reads TGTGCTAGTGGTTCGGACAGCAATCAGCCCCAGCATTTT.

The J gene is TRBJ2-7, the V gene TRBV2, with unresolved D. V lost 6 bases to trimming and J lost 7 bases, with 22 bases between them. This CDR3 has 15 residues. Germline V CDR1 and CDR2: SNHLY, FYNNEI. The CDR3 here is CASSDAQNLSLEQYF. The CDR3 DNA follows: TGTGCCAGCAGCGACGCCCAGAACCTTTCCCTGGAGCAGTACTTC.

The chain has TRBV10-2 and TRBJ2-7; TRBD2 aligns across 9 bases. The CDR3 sequence is 13 residues long. The germline gives CDR1 WSHSY, CDR2 SAAADI. Trimming cost V 8 bases and J 6 bases; bases outside gene matches: 8. CDR3 sequence reads: CASRIAGEGEQYF. In nucleotides, the CDR3 is TGCGCCAGCCGCATAGCGGGGGAGGGCGAGCAGTACTTC.

This chain links TRBV3-1 (or the pseudogene TRBV3-2) with TRBJ2-6; 7 nucleotides line up with TRBD1. V lost 6 bases to trimming and J lost 4 bases; unmatched junction nucleotides: 9. This CDR3 is 16 amino acids long. From germline, CDR1 is LGHDT and CDR2 YNNKEL (reference sequence). The CDR3: CASRRGQVTGANVLTF. The CDR3 DNA reads TGTGCCAGCAGAAGAGGACAGGTTACCGGGGCCAACGTCCTGACTTTC.

The V gene is TRBV6-5, the J gene TRBJ1-5; 7 positions agree with TRBD1. Unmatched junction bases numbered 8, after V lost 7 bases and J lost 2 bases. In germline, CDR1 is MNHEY, CDR2 SVGAGI. This CDR3 is built from 15 residues. CDR3 loop: CASKEQGYRNQPQHF. CDR3 sequence (DNA): TGTGCCAGCAAGGAACAGGGGTATCGCAATCAGCCCCAGCATTTT.

A single count supports this clone. This sequence joins TRBV28 and TRBJ1-1; D is unclear. V shed 7 bases and J shed 5 bases, with 14 bases lying between them. The CDR3 length is 13 residues. Germline V gene data show CDR1 as MDHEN and CDR2 as SYDVKM. The CDR3 DNA is TGTGCCAGCAATGTGGTAGTGGAGACTGAAGCTTTCTTT. It encodes CASNVVVETEAFF. Full variable domain (remainder filled in from reference TRBV28 and TRBJ1-1): DVKVTQSSRYLVKRTGEKVFLECVQDMDHENMFWYRQDPGLGLRLIYFSYDVKMKEKGDIPEGYSVSREKKERFSLILESASTNQTSMYLCASNVVVETEAFFGQGTRLTVV.

The rearrangement links TRBV5-4 to TRBJ2-2, with D possibly TRBD1 on 6 matching bases. V lost 0 bases to trimming and J lost 0 bases, with 9 bases between them. CDR1 and CDR2 from the germline V gene are SGHNT and YYREEE (reference sequence). The CDR3 extends over 16 amino acids. CDR3 nucleotides: TGTGCCAGCAGCTTGGTCCCAGGGGCGAACACCGGGGAGCTGTTTTTT. Residues: CASSLVPGANTGELFF. Together with reference TRBV5-4 and TRBJ2-2, the CDR3 gives the full variable domain: ETGVTQSPTHLIKTRGQQVTLRCSSQSGHNTVSWYQQALGQGPQFIFQYYREEENGRGNFPPRFSGLQFPNYSSELNVNALELDDSALYLCASSLVPGANTGELFFGEGSRLTVL.

The rearrangement links TRBV7-9 to TRBJ1-3; a possible D gene is TRBD1 (5 bases). This CDR3 region has 15 residues. The germline V and J ends were trimmed by 0 bases and 3 bases, with 9 bases remaining between them. CDR1 is SEHNR and CDR2 is FQNEAQ in the germline V gene (reference sequence). The CDR3 protein is CASSLAGEGGNTIYF. The CDR3 region has the DNA TGTGCCAGCAGCTTAGCGGGGGAAGGTGGAAACACCATATATTTT.

As for this clone: One end of the junction is discordant with germline, which a read error may explain. Different DNA sequences within this sample yield the same CDR3. This CDR3 reads CASSPPTGGNTIYF. CDR3 sequence (DNA): TGCGCCAGCAGTCCCCCGACAGGGGGAAACACCATATATTTT. V is TRBV6-5 and J is TRBJ1-3; 7 bases line up with TRBD1. Germline V gives CDR1 MNHEY, CDR2 SVGAGI. This CDR3 has 14 amino acids.

This clone showed up just a few times. The chain joins TRBV5-4 to TRBJ1-1, with D possibly being TRBD1 (5 bases). CDR1 SGHNT and CDR2 YYREEE come from the germline V gene (reference sequence). The V and J ends lost 3 bases and 3 bases respectively, with 12 bases between them. The CDR3 is 14 residues long. This chain's CDR3 is CASSSGLVDTEAFF. The CDR3 nucleotides read TGTGCCAGCAGCTCGGGGCTAGTCGACACTGAAGCTTTCTTT.

The genes are TRBV7-9 and TRBJ2-5; TRBD2 aligns across 9 bases. V dropped 5 bases and J dropped 2; count of bases not matched to a gene: 6. The germline gives CDR1 SEHNR, CDR2 FQNEAQ (reference sequence). The CDR3 contains 15 residues. This chain's CDR3 is CASSKERGVQETQYF. The CDR3 region has the DNA TGTGCCAGCAGCAAAGAGCGGGGGGTGCAAGAGACCCAGTACTTC.

This clone was seen a few times. This sequence joins TRBV18 and TRBJ2-5, with D tentatively TRBD1 (5 bases). The V gene's germline CDR1 is KGHSH and CDR2 LQKENI. CDR3 length: 14 residues. V lost 5 bases to trimming and J lost 7 bases, with 17 bases between them. The CDR3 bases are TGTGCCAGCTCAGAGACCAAGCAGGGTGGGACCCAGTACTTC. It is translated as CASSETKQGGTQYF.

This clone was found a few times. The genes are TRBV3-1 (or the pseudogene TRBV3-2) and TRBJ2-7, with D unclear. V was pared by 0 bases and J by 8 bases, with 17 bases between. Per germline, CDR1 LGHDT and CDR2 YNNKEL (reference sequence). The CDR3 spans 15 residues. The CDR3 DNA reads as TGTGCCAGCAGCCAAGATTTGGCCTACCCTTCCCAGCAGTACTTC. This encodes CASSQDLAYPSQQYF.

Here the CDR3 reads CASSAHVRASNQPQHF. The CDR3 region has the DNA TGTGCCAGCAGTGCCCACGTGAGGGCGAGCAATCAGCCCCAGCATTTT. The rearrangement joins TRBV28 to TRBJ1-5; D is uncertain. Trimming left V 5 bases short and J 1 base short, with 15 bases between. The CDR3 runs to 16 residues. The V gene's germline CDR1 is MDHEN and CDR2 SYDVKM.

The CDR3 DNA is TGTGCCAGCAGCTTGGCGGGTTCTGGTGTGTATAATTCACCCCTCCACTTT. This codes for CASSLAGSGVYNSPLHF. The chain couples TRBV5-4 to TRBJ1-6; D remains unclear. The CDR3 has 17 residues. Looked up from germline, CDR1 is SGHNT and CDR2 is YYREEE (reference sequence). V lost 0 bases to trimming and J lost 4 bases, with 14 bases between them.

CDR3: CASSRDRVQDEQYF. DNA of the CDR3: TGTGCCAGCAGCCGGGACAGGGTCCAGGACGAGCAGTACTTC. The chain couples TRBV6-5 to TRBJ2-7, with 9 bases matching TRBD1. V shed 6 bases and J 5 bases; nucleotides not matched to a gene: 8. The CDR3 sequence is 14 residues long. Looked up from germline, CDR1 is MNHEY and CDR2 is SVGAGI.

J is TRBJ1-4 and V is TRBV18; D ambiguous. V was shortened by 6 bases and J by 10 bases, with 18 bases between the two germline ends. This CDR3 is built from 14 residues. The germline V gene has CDR1 KGHSH and CDR2 LQKENI. The DNA for the CDR3 is TGTGCCAGCTCCCTACCGGACGGGGTGACAAAACTGTTTTTT. Protein sequence: CASSLPDGVTKLFF.

The chain is built from TRBV5-1 and TRBJ1-2; possibly TRBD1 for D (6 bases). The CDR3 runs 17 residues. The V end was cut by 0 bases, the J end by 5 bases, with 20 bases between. Germline V gene sequence: CDR1 SGHRS, CDR2 YFSETQ. CDR3 amino acids: CASSLEGPRDTHYGYTF. Here the CDR3 DNA reads TGCGCCAGCAGCTTGGAAGGACCCCGGGACACACATTATGGCTACACCTTC.

J is TRBJ2-5 and V is TRBV5-6; maybe TRBD1 (5 bases). CDR1 and CDR2 from the germline V gene are SGHDT and YYEEEE. The CDR3 extends over 14 amino acids. V lost 1 base to trimming and J lost 3 bases, with 10 bases between them. CDR3 sequence: CASSLPLQEETQYF. The DNA of the CDR3 is TGTGCCAGCAGCTTGCCACTACAGGAAGAGACCCAGTACTTC.